The 14 T cell receptor beta chains below come from one sample, sequenced in a study of T cell responses to AZD1222 COVID-19 vaccine. Clones were read by immunoSEQ multiplex PCR, and TCRdb kept only the in-frame ones, dropping some. The sample lists about 150,000 clones, about 89% occurring once. Sequences were derived from peripheral blood, sampled 28 days after the second dose of the MenACWY control vaccine. The receptors derive from an adult who received the MenACWY meningococcal vaccine as a control.

The chain is built from TRBV6-6 and TRBJ2-7; 10 nucleotides align to TRBD2. The CDR3 has 14 residues. The V gene end was trimmed by 8 bases and the J gene end by 5 bases; junction bases not matched to a gene: 9. CDR1 and CDR2 from the germline V gene are MNHNY and SVGAGI (reference sequence). CDR3 sequence reads: CASGKREGGNEQYF. CDR3 coding DNA: TGTGCCAGCGGGAAGCGGGAGGGTGGAAACGAGCAGTACTTC.

The chain uses TRBV4-3 and TRBJ1-4; no clear D. Germline lookup yields CDR1 LGHNA and CDR2 YSLEER. Trimming removed 0 bases from V and 8 bases from J, with 13 bases in between. This CDR3 contains 15 residues. The chain's CDR3 is CASSQERRSGEKLFF. CDR3 DNA sequence: TGCGCCAGCAGCCAAGAACGCAGAAGTGGGGAAAAACTGTTTTTT.

This clone was observed a single time. This sequence joins TRBV12-5 and TRBJ1-2, with D possibly being TRBD1 (6 bases). Germline-derived CDR1 and CDR2 are LGHNT and FRNRAP. This CDR3 is 14 amino acids long. Trimming stripped 5 bases from V and 8 bases from J, with 18 bases between. The CDR3 reads CASGPPGQTSGYTF. CDR3 DNA sequence: TGTGCTAGTGGTCCTCCGGGACAAACATCCGGCTACACCTTC. Variable domain in full (rest from reference TRBV12-5 and TRBJ1-2): DARVTQTPRHKVTEMGQEVTMRCQPILGHNTVFWYRQTMMQGLELLAYFRNRAPLDDSGMPKDRFSAEMPDATLATLKIQPSEPRDSAVYFCASGPPGQTSGYTFGSGTRLTVV.

V gene TRBV10-3 combines with J gene TRBJ1-1; 8 nucleotides agree with TRBD1. The CDR3 consists of 13 residues. V lost 8 bases to trimming and J lost 3 bases; unmatched junction nucleotides: 5. CDR1 and CDR2 from the germline V gene are ENHRY and SYGVKD. The chain's CDR3 is CAISTGDDTEAFF. The CDR3 DNA reads TGTGCCATCTCGACAGGGGATGACACTGAAGCTTTCTTT.

This clone was seen only once. The CDR3 is CASSYSWQFEAFF. CDR3 sequence (DNA): TGTGCCAGCAGTTACTCGTGGCAATTTGAAGCTTTCTTT. The chain carries TRBV6-2 or TRBV6-3 and TRBJ1-1; the D is unclear. This CDR3 region has 13 residues. CDR1 MNHEY and CDR2 SVGEGT come from the germline V gene. V was cut by 0 bases and J by 7 bases, with 9 bases left in between.

V usage is TRBV6-4 and J usage is TRBJ2-7; no clear D. Germline loops: CDR1 MRHNA, CDR2 SNTAGT. The length of the CDR3 is 14 residues. Trimming left V 3 bases short and J 5 bases short, with 14 bases between. This CDR3 reads CASSEMAGIHEQYF. The DNA for the CDR3 is TGTGCCAGCAGTGAGATGGCAGGTATTCACGAGCAGTACTTC.

The chain recombines TRBV5-1 with TRBJ2-1; either TRBD1 or TRBD2 may supply D (5 bases each). CDR3 length: 15 amino acids. Germline assignment: CDR1 SGHRS and CDR2 YFSETQ. Trimming cost V 0 bases and J 4 bases, with 11 bases left between them. CDR3 sequence: CASSLGDHPYNEQFF. In DNA form, the CDR3 reads TGCGCCAGCAGCTTGGGGGACCACCCTTACAATGAGCAGTTCTTC.

The chain combines TRBV18 with TRBJ2-3; 12 positions agree with TRBD2. Germline trimming cut 5 bases from V and 5 bases from J; bases unmatched to any gene: 5. The germline gives CDR1 KGHSH, CDR2 LQKENI. This CDR3 comprises 15 residues. In DNA form, the CDR3 reads TGTGCCAGCTCAAAACGGACTAGCGGGGAAGATACGCAGTATTTT. Protein sequence: CASSKRTSGEDTQYF.

DNA for the CDR3: TGTGCCAGCAGTTTATCGCTGGGGCTGCGGCCCCAGCATTTT. Translation gives CASSLSLGLRPQHF. The J gene is TRBJ1-5, the V gene TRBV28, with a possible D match to TRBD1 (5 bases). The CDR3 consists of 14 residues. V was trimmed by 1 base and J by 9 bases, leaving 13 bases between them. Germline-derived CDR1 and CDR2 are MDHEN and SYDVKM.

The CDR3 protein is CASSSASGYTF. The CDR3 DNA sequence: TGTGCCAGCAGTTCGGCCAGTGGCTACACCTTC. The chain is built from TRBV28 and TRBJ1-2; D unresolved. Germline CDR1 and CDR2: MDHEN and SYDVKM. Deletions cut 4 bases from V and 7 bases from J, with 7 bases between. This CDR3 region has 11 residues.

This clone was observed a few times. The rearrangement uses TRBV5-1 and TRBJ2-1, with D perhaps matching TRBD1 (6 bases). The V gene lost 0 bases and the J gene lost 2 bases, with 9 bases spanning the gap. The CDR3 is 15 amino acids. Germline V CDR1 and CDR2: SGHRS, YFSETQ. The CDR3 coding sequence is TGCGCCAGCAGCTTGGAGGGGGTAGCCTACAATGAGCAGTTCTTC. Its protein is CASSLEGVAYNEQFF.

This chain uses TRBV7-2 with TRBJ1-6, with 10 bases aligning to TRBD1. With 5 bases clipped from V and 14 bases from J, the junction kept 9 bases outside the gene matches. Germline CDR1 reads SGHTA; CDR2 reads FQGNSA. The CDR3 sequence is 14 residues long. The CDR3 nucleotides read TGTGCCAGCAGCAATGGGACAGGGGCTTTCGCCCTCCACTTT. This gives the protein CASSNGTGAFALHF.

This chain joins TRBV29-1 and TRBJ2-7; 8 bases match TRBD1. The CDR3 runs to 13 residues. Trimming cost V 7 bases and J 1 base; bases outside gene matches: 6. CDR1 and CDR2 from the germline V gene are SQVTM and ANQGSEA. The CDR3 DNA reads TGCAGCGCAACGGACAGGGAATCCTACGAGCAGTACTTC. Its protein is CSATDRESYEQYF.

The gene calls are TRBV5-1 and TRBJ1-2; D is unresolved. This CDR3 has 16 residues. In germline, CDR1 is SGHRS, CDR2 YFSETQ. V was shortened by 0 bases and J by 8 bases, with 20 bases between the two germline ends. The CDR3 loop is CASSLAFGGPSRGYTF. The DNA for the CDR3 is TGCGCCAGCAGCTTGGCTTTTGGAGGCCCCTCTAGGGGCTACACCTTC.